The source of this T cell receptor (beta chain) is a study of T cells after yellow fever vaccination. A universal primer site and UMIs were added as TCR cDNA was made by 5'RACE template switching. TCRdb independently ran MiXCR on the 5' RACE reads; one entry per CDR3 protein. Of 450,000 to 600,000 distinct CDR3 sequences detected, about a sixth appear once; the ten largest clones hold approximately 15%. This clonotype was seen more than once but under ten times. Its matching antigen is unknown. Overall study results and limits: On re-exposure, the response was weaker but peaked faster, at day 5 versus 15.

The CDR3 contains 13 residues. Germline-derived CDR1 and CDR2 are PRHDT and FYEKMQ (reference sequence). V lost 3 bases, J lost 5 bases, and 10 bases lay in between. This TCR came from a man aged 18 to 30 who received the YFV17D yellow fever vaccine. V and J are TRBV13 and TRBJ2-5, with D possibly being TRBD1 (5 bases). Source: PBMCs, taken around 5 days after the first yellow fever vaccination. The chain's CDR3 is CASSLPGHETQYF. The CDR3 DNA reads TGTGCCAGCAGCTTGCCTGGACACGAGACCCAGTACTTC.